One T cell receptor (beta chain) is described in this entry. Its target is not known. This CDR3 spans 17 amino acids. The V gene end was trimmed by 1 base and the J gene end by 0 bases; junction bases not matched to a gene: 6. Germline V gives CDR1 LGHNT, CDR2 FRNRAP. Amplified TCR beta CDR3 regions derived from RNA transcripts. First-round RT-PCR of the TCR CDR3 relied on the HTBI primer set. TCRdb used MiXCR to reprocess the multiplex PCR reads, holding one entry per CDR3 protein. The sample comprises 600,000 to 650,000 distinct CDR3 sequences, about 20% of which are singletons, and over 30% rests with the top ten. Diagnoses were established using clinical symptoms, serum thyroxine and TRAb, thyroid ultrasound and orbital computed tomography. The source of the PBMCs was over 8.5 ml of fresh peripheral blood. The data are from a study of T cells in Graves' hyperthyroidism and ophthalmopathy. Study-wide findings and caveats: A median around 5.9 months before onset, the model predicted ophthalmopathy. In simple terms, a model built on 13 V-J features told ophthalmopathy apart from stable hyperthyroidism.

This receptor was obtained from a man in his thirties or forties with Graves' ophthalmopathy. This chain connects TRBV12-5 to TRBJ2-3; 8 bases match TRBD1. Specimen: blood. CDR3 sequence: CASGLGQGNPSTDTQYF. Here the CDR3 DNA reads TGTGCTAGTGGTTTGGGACAGGGGAACCCTAGCACAGATACGCAGTATTTT. Supplemented by reference TRBV12-5 and TRBJ2-3, the full variable domain reads DARVTQTPRHKVTEMGQEVTMRCQPILGHNTVFWYRQTMMQGLELLAYFRNRAPLDDSGMPKDRFSAEMPDATLATLKIQPSEPRDSAVYFCASGLGQGNPSTDTQYFGPGTRLTVL.